Listed below are T cell receptor beta chains from one sample, sequenced in a study of PD-L1 blockade in urothelial cancer. Libraries were prepared by immunoSEQ multiplex PCR; TCRdb keeps only in-frame clonotypes and omits some of them. The repertoire holds 70,000 to 90,000 clones, with roughly 80% as singletons. The sample consisted of PBMCs, taken around atezolizumab (anti-PD-L1) treatment. These receptors came from a man aged 65 to 79 with urothelial cancer. Each CDR3 is given with its conserved first and last residue. Each record gives: D gene, clone size, V gene, J gene, CDR3 DNA, CDR3 protein. D genes are given only for firm matches. Only some rows state a clone size, as once, few, many or a class for expanded clones.

NA	many	TRBV19	TRBJ2-2	TGTGCCAGTAGTATTTCACCGGGGACCGGGGAGCTGTTTTTT	CASSISPGTGELFF
TRBD1	NA	TRBV5-1	TRBJ1-3	TGCGCCAGCAGCTTGGAGACAGGGAGTGGAAACACCATATATTTT	CASSLETGSGNTIYF
NA	NA	TRBV6-1	TRBJ2-7	TGTGCCAGCAGGGTTGACAGTTCCTACGAGCAGTACTTC	CASRVDSSYEQYF
TRBD1	NA	TRBV10-3	TRBJ1-2	TGTGCCACCCTTCCAACAGGGGGCGGCTATGGCTACACCTTC	CATLPTGGGYGYTF
TRBD1	NA	TRBV5-4	TRBJ2-3	TGTGCCAGCAGCCGGACAGGGAGATATACGCAGTATTTT	CASSRTGRYTQYF
TRBD1	NA	TRBV18	TRBJ1-1	TGTGCCAGCTCCGGACAGGCTGAAGCTTTCTTT	CASSGQAEAFF
TRBD1	NA	TRBV6-6	TRBJ1-6	TGTGCCAGCGTATTATCACCGGGACAGGCGAATTCACCCCTCCACTTT	CASVLSPGQANSPLHF
TRBD2	once	TRBV4-2	TRBJ2-1	TGTGCCAGCAGCCAAGAAATCCGCCCGGGACTAGCGGGGGGGCCGAGTTCCTACAATGAGCAGTTCTTC	CASSQEIRPGLAGGPSSYNEQFF
TRBD1	NA	TRBV2	TRBJ2-6	TGTGCCAGCAGAGTCAGACAGGGGAGCTCTGGGGCCAACGTCCTGACTTTC	CASRVRQGSSGANVLTF
TRBD2	NA	TRBV5-1	TRBJ2-2	TGCGCCAGCACTCTAGCGGGAACCGGGGAGCTGTTTTTT	CASTLAGTGELFF
NA	NA	TRBV7-2	TRBJ1-1	TGTGCCAGCAGCTTAATGGGAGGGAACACTGAAGCTTTCTTT	CASSLMGGNTEAFF
TRBD1	NA	TRBV5-1	TRBJ1-2	TGCGCCAGCAGCTCCCTACCGACAGGGCTCGGCTACACCTTC	CASSSLPTGLGYTF
NA	NA	TRBV11-3	TRBJ2-4	TGTGCCAGCAGCTTAGACGGGACCACGGGGAGGCAAAACATTCAGTACTTC	CASSLDGTTGRQNIQYF
NA	NA	TRBV11-2	TRBJ2-7	TGTGCCAGCAGCTTAGAAGGGAGGTACAGCGCCTACGAGCAGTACTTC	CASSLEGRYSAYEQYF
NA	once	TRBV5-6	TRBJ1-4	TGTGCCAGCAGCGTCCTCCGGGACATCCATAATGAAAAACTGTTTTTT	CASSVLRDIHNEKLFF